This record concerns one TCR beta chain sequence. The data stem from a study of blood T cell repertoires in COVID-19. At the level of the study: Donors in the United States, Italy and Spain gave samples during acute or convalescent COVID-19. The analysed material was cDNA or gDNA that came from T cells, B-cell-depleted T cells, or PBMCs.

Study processing details: Nucleated cell counts were estimated from reference gene primer amplification. TCRdb's table, derived via immunoSEQ multiplex PCR, lists solely in-frame clones and lacks some. That table supplies the V and J calls and clone size; D and trimming were determined from the DNA. The sample records 35,000 to 50,000 clones, nearly 90% being singletons. After removal of 6 bases from V and 4 bases from J, the junction contained 11 bases not matched to a gene. Germline CDR1 is MGHDK and CDR2 is SYGVNS. This CDR3 is 16 amino acids long. Sequences were obtained from peripheral blood. The V call is TRBV25-1, the J call TRBJ2-1, with TRBD2 identical over 8 bases. The TCR originated in a man between 60 and 75 years old with acute or convalescent COVID-19. The DNA of the CDR3 is TGTGCCAGCAGCGCTTTTGGCGGGGGGCATTACAATGAGCAGTTCTTC. Protein sequence: CASSAFGGGHYNEQFF.